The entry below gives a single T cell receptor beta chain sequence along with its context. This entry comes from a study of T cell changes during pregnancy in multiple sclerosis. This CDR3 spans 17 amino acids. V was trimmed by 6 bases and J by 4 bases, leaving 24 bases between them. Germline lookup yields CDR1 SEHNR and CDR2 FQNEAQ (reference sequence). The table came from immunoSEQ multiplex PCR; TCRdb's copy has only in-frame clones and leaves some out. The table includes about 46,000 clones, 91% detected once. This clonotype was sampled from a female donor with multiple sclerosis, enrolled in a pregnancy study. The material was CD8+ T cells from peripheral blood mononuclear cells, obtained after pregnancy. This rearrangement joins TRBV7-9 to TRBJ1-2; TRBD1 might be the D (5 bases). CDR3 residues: CASRTVDRPIEFYGYTF. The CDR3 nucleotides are TGTGCCAGCAGGACAGTAGACCGGCCCATTGAGTTCTATGGCTACACCTTC.